The sequence of this T cell receptor beta chain was determined in a study of blood T cell repertoires in COVID-19. In the authors' methods: Quantification of nucleated cells was approximated via reference gene primer amplification. Sequencing used immunoSEQ multiplex PCR; TCRdb keeps in-frame clones, though not all of them. V and J calls and clone size are those listed in that table; D and trimming were worked out from the DNA. The repertoire consists of 200,000 to 250,000 clones, with about 86% occurring once and the leading ten covering 3.5% to 5.5%. There are 16 residues in the CDR3. Germline-derived CDR1 and CDR2 are SEHNR and FQNEAQ (reference sequence). Deletions cut 5 bases from V and 0 bases from J, with 14 bases between. Study members were between about 18 and 100 years old and lived in roughly 24 US regions. Self-reported history from a screening survey and questionnaire set each donor's cohort. It was within 2 weeks before study entry that exposed participants met a COVID-19 case.

Sequenced material: PBMCs or T cells enriched from blood (not recorded which). The V call is TRBV7-9, the J call TRBJ2-1; maybe TRBD1 (6 bases). This clonotype was sampled from a woman in her twenties or thirties who had been exposed to COVID-19. The CDR3 bases are TGTGCCAGCAGCCGTTGGACAGCCAACTCCTACAATGAGCAGTTCTTC. Translating gives CASSRWTANSYNEQFF.